This T cell receptor (beta chain) was recorded in a study of control samples from healthy donors and cancer patients. V lost 5 bases to trimming and J lost 5 bases, with 13 bases between them. CDR1 and CDR2 from the germline V gene are SNHLY and FYNNEI. The length of the CDR3 is 13 residues. Sequencing used immunoSEQ multiplex PCR; TCRdb keeps in-frame clones, though not all of them. The sample lists some 98,000 clones, approximately 84% occurring once. The chain combines TRBV2 with TRBJ2-7; possibly TRBD1 or TRBD2 for D (7 bases each). The TCR originated in a man in his 70s with lung cancer. Sequencing input: PBMCs. CDR3 loop: CASSNQGGNEQYF. The CDR3 nucleotides read TGTGCCAGCAGTAACCAGGGGGGGAACGAGCAGTACTTC.